The text below deals with one TCR beta chain. It is unclear where the CDR3 begins or ends on the DNA, so no DNA is shown, and the CDR3 is as TCRdb lists it. The CDR3 is 13 amino acids in total, end residues counted. CDR1 SGDLS and CDR2 YYNGEE come from the germline V gene. Sequenced by immunoSEQ multiplex PCR; TCRdb stores in-frame clones only, minus some. Seen here are some 310,000 clones, about 80% observed once, and the top ten hold over 5%. Frozen-stored PBMCs produced 1.5 to 2 micrograms of genomic DNA for TCR beta libraries. The data belong to a study of cytotoxic CD8 clonotypes in ibrutinib-treated CLL. Background on the study: Among responders, roughly 24 were partial and 2 complete; after median around 68 months, approximately 15 stayed remitted and some 12 progressed.

The clonotype comes from a human donor with chronic lymphocytic leukemia. The starting material was PBMCs, obtained before ibrutinib treatment. V usage is TRBV9 and J usage is TRBJ2-1; TRBD2 is taken as the D call from the table, unchecked against the DNA. The CDR3 protein is CASSVGSGTSLFF.